This entry features one T cell receptor beta chain sequence. Many counts were recorded for this clonotype. Which antigen it targets is not known. Base quality data are lacking; no much larger clone is found one base away. Taken with the paper, the label for treatment or condition translates to: in vitro stimulation with specific CMV peptide epitopes to enrich CMV-specific T cells. V is pruned by 5 bases and J by 7 bases, leaving 7 bases of the junction without a gene match. The germline V gene (reference sequence) yields SGHAT for CDR1 and FQDESV for CDR2. Its CDR3 holds 16 amino acids, cysteine through phenylalanine. Only CDR3 DNA remains: 48 bases, in frame from the first base. For sequencing, an Illumina HiSeq 1500 was employed. In-frame beta chains were kept once TCRdb had trimmed the public reads at Q25 with fastp and called clones with MiXCR. Every entry covers one CDR3 protein and lists the most common genes and DNA from its rows. This sample is represented by approximately 990,000 distinct CDR3 sequences; less than 40% of them were singletons. Roughly an eighth of the sample comes from the top ten.

The data are from a study of T cell repertoires in cytomegalovirus infection (dated by TCRdb to the late 2010s). Notes on the research overall: Peptide stimulations targeted recently identified HLA-C-restricted CMV epitopes, whose presentation resists viral immunomodulation, together with well-studied HLA-B-restricted epitopes. Donor HLA type was relevant to the analysis, because carriage of CMV infection together with the matching HLA type was indicated by public TCR beta signatures. General findings and caveats noted by the study authors: The ex vivo response was dominated by HLA-C-restricted CMV-specific TCR beta clonotypes, which also provided the single most frequent clonotype in two of eight donors. In both this cohort and an independent approximately 400-donor cohort, the cumulative frequency of public TCR beta family members distinguished carriers of CMV infection plus the relevant HLA type.

The receptor chain draws on TRBV11-1 and TRBJ2-2, and 13 junctional nucleotides match TRBD2. The TCR sequence derives from a human donor in good health (CMV status not recorded). Some clones in this sample may be carry-over from other donors' samples. Sequences were derived from cultured CD8+ T cells from PBMCs, sampled from culture after CMV antigen stimulation. The DNA is as follows: TGTGCCAGCAGCCCCCGACTAGCGGGGGGTTACGGGGAGCTGTTTTTT. It translates to CASSPRLAGGYGELFF.